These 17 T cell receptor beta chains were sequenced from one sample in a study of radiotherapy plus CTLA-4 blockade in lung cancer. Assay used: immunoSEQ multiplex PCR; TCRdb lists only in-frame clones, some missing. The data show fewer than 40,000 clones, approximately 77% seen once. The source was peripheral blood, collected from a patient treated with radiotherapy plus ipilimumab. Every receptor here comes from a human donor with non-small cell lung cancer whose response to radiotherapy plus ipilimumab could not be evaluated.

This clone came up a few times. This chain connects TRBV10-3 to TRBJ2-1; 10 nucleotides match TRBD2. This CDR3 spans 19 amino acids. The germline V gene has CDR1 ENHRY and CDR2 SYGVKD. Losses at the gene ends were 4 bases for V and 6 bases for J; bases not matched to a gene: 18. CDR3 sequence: CAISAKGVTSGTSANEQFF. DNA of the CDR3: TGTGCCATCAGTGCTAAAGGGGTCACTAGCGGGACGTCGGCCAATGAGCAGTTCTTC.

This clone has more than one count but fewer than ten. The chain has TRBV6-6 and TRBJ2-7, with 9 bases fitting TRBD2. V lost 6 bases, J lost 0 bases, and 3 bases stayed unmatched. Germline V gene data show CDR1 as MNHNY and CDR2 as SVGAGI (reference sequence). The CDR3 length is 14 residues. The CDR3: CASRLSGSSYEQYF. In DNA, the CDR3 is TGTGCCAGCAGACTTAGCGGGAGCTCCTACGAGCAGTACTTC.

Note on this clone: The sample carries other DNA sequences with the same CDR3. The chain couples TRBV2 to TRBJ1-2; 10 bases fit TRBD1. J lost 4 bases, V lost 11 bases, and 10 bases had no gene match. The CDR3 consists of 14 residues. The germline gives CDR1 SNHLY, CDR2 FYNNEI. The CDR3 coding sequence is TGTGCCGGACGGACAGGGGGAAAAGTCTATGGCTACACCTTC. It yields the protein CAGRTGGKVYGYTF.

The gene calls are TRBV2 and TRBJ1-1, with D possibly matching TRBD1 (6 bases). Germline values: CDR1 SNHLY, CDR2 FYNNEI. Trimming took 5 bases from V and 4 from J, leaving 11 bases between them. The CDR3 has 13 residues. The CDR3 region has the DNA TGTGCCAGCAGTTACAGGGTAGGCACTGAAGCTTTCTTT. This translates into CASSYRVGTEAFF.

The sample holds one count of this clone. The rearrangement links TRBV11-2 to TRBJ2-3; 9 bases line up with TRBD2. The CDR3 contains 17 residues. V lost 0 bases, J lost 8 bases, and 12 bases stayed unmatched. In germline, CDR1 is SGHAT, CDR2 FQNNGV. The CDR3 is CASSLDPASGTKSTQYF. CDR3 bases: TGTGCCAGCAGCTTAGATCCGGCTAGCGGGACTAAAAGTACGCAGTATTTT.

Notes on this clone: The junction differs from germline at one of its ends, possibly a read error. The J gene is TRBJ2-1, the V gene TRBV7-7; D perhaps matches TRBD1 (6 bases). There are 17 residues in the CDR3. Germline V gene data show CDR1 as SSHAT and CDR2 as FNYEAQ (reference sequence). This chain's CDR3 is CASSPSLIQGGGNEQFF. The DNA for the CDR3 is TGTGCTAGCAGCCCTAGCCTTATACAGGGTGGGGGCAATGAGCAGTTCTTC.

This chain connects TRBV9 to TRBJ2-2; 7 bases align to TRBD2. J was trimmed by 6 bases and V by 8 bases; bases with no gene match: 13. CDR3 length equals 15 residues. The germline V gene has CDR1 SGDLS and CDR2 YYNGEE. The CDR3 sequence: CARSVPAGEAGELFF. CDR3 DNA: TGTGCCAGATCTGTCCCGGCGGGAGAGGCCGGGGAGCTGTTTTTT.

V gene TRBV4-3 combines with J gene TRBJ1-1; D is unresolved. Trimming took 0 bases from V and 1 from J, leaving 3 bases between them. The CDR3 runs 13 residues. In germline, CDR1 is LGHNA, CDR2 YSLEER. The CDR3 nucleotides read TGCGCCAGCAGCCAAGATAGGAACACTGAAGCTTTCTTT. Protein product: CASSQDRNTEAFF.

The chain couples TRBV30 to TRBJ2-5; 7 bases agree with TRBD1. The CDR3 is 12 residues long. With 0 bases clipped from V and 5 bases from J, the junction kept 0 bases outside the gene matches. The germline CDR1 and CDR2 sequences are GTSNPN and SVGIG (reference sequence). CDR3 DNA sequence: TGTGCCTGGAGTGTACAGGGGGAGACCCAGTACTTC. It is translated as CAWSVQGETQYF.

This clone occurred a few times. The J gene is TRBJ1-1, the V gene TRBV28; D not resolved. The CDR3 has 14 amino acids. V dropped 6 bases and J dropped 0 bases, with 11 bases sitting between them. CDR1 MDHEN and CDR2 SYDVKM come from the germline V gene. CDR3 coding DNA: TGTGCCAGCAGCCGCCCCCCAGTGAACACTGAAGCTTTCTTT. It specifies CASSRPPVNTEAFF.

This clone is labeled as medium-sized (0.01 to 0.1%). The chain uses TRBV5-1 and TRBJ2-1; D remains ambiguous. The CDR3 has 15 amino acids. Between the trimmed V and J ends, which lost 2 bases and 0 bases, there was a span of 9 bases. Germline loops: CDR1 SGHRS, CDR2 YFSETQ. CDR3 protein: CASSLAGSSYNEQFF. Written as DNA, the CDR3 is TGCGCCAGCAGCTTAGCAGGTAGCTCCTACAATGAGCAGTTCTTC.

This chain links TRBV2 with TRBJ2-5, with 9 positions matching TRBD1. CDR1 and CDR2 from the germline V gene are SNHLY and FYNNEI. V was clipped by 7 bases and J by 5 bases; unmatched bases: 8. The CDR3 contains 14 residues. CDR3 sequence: CASIPGTGWETQYF. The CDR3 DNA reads TGTGCCAGCATTCCCGGGACAGGGTGGGAGACCCAGTACTTC.

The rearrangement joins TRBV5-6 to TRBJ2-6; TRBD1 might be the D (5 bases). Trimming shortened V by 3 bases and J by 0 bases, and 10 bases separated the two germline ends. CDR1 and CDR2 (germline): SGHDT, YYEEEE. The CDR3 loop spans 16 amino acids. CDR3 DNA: TGTGCCAGCAGCTACAGGTCGGGCTCTGGGGCCAACGTCCTGACTTTC. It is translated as CASSYRSGSGANVLTF.

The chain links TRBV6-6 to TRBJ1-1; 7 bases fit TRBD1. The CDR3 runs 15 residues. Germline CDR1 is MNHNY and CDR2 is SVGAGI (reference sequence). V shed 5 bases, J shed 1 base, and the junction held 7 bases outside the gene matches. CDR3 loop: CASSGVGQRNTEAFF. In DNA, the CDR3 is TGTGCCAGCAGTGGGGTGGGACAGAGGAACACTGAAGCTTTCTTT.

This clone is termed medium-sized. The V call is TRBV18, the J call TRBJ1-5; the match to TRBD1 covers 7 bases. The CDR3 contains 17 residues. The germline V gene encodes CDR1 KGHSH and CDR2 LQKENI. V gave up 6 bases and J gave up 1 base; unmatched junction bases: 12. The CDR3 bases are TGTGCCAGCTCGCCTAGCGCTGGGGACAGCAGCAATCAGCCCCAGCATTTT. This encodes CASSPSAGDSSNQPQHF.

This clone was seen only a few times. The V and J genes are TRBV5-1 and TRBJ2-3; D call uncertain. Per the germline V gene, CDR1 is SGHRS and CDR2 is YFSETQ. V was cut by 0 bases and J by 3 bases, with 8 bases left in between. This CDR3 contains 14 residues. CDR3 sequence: CASSLGAATDTQYF. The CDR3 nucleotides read TGCGCCAGCAGCTTGGGGGCAGCTACAGATACGCAGTATTTT. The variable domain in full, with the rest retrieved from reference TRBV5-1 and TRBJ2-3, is KAGVTQTPRYLIKTRGQQVTLSCSPISGHRSVSWYQQTPGQGLQFLFEYFSETQRNKGNFPGRFSGRQFSNSRSEMNVSTLELGDSALYLCASSLGAATDTQYFGPGTRLTVL.

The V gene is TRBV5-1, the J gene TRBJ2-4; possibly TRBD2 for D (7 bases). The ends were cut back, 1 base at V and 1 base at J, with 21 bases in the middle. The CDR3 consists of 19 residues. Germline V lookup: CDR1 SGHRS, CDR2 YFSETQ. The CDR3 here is CASSLTSLGGGSAKNIQYF. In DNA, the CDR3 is TGCGCCAGCAGCTTGACCTCTCTCGGGGGCGGGAGTGCCAAAAACATTCAGTACTTC.